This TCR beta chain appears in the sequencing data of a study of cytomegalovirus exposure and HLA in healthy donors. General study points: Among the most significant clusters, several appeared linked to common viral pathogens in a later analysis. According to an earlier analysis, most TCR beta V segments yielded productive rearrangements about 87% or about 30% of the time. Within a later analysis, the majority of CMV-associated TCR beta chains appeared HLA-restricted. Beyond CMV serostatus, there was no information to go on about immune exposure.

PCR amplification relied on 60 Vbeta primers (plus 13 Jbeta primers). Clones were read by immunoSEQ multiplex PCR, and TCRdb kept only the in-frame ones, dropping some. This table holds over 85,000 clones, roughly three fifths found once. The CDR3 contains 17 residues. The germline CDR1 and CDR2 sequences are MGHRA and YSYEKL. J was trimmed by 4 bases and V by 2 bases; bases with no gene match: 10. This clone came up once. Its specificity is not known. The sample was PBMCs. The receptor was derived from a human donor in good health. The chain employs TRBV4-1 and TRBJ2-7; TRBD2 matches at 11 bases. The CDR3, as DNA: TGCGCCAGCAGCCAAATGACTAGCGGGGCATTTACATACGAGCAGTACTTC. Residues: CASSQMTSGAFTYEQYF.